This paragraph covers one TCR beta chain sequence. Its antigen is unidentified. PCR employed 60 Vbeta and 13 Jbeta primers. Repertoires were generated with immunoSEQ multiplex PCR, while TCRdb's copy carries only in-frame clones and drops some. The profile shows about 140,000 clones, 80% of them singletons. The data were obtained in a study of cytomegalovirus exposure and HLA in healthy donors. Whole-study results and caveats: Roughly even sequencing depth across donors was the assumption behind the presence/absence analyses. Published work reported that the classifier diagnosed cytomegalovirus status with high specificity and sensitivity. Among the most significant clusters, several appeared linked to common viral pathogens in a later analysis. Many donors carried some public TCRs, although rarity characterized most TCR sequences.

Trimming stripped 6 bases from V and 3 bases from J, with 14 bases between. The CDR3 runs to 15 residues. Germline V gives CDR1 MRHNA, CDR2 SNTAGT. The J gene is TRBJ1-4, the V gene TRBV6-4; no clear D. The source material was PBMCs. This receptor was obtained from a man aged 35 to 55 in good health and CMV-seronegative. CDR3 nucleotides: TGTGCCAGCAGAGGAGCGTCCTGGGCTAATGAAAAACTGTTTTTT. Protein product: CASRGASWANEKLFF.